Following are 24 T cell receptor beta chains from one sample sequenced in a study of T cell responses to AZD1222 COVID-19 vaccine. Produced via immunoSEQ multiplex PCR; TCRdb's table is partial and in-frame only. This table has approximately 140,000 clones, approximately 90% appearing once. Material: peripheral blood, obtained on day 0 of AZD1222 vaccination. The receptors stem from an adult in good health.

The rearrangement uses TRBV5-1 and TRBJ2-5; D call uncertain. This CDR3 is 16 amino acids long. The V gene's germline CDR1 is SGHRS and CDR2 YFSETQ. V was trimmed by 1 base and J by 2 bases, leaving 15 bases between them. CDR3 region: CASSLIGGGTQETQYF. CDR3 nucleotides: TGCGCCAGCAGCTTGATTGGCGGTGGAACTCAAGAGACCCAGTACTTC.

The genes are TRBV2 and TRBJ1-3; TRBD1 agrees at 7 bases. V lost 3 bases and J lost 4; bases outside the gene matches: 3. Germline CDR1 SNHLY, CDR2 FYNNEI. This CDR3 is 14 amino acids long. CDR3 sequence reads: CASSDRDSGNTIYF. The CDR3 DNA reads as TGTGCCAGCAGTGACCGGGACAGCGGAAACACCATATATTTT.

CDR3 loop: CASSSQGAYYEQYF. The CDR3 bases are TGTGCCAGCAGTTCCCAGGGGGCCTACTACGAGCAGTACTTC. The chain links TRBV28 to TRBJ2-7; 8 bases align to TRBD1. CDR3 size: 14 residues. V was pared by 4 bases and J by 3 bases, with 5 bases of the junction left unmatched. Germline V lookup: CDR1 MDHEN, CDR2 SYDVKM.

The chain combines TRBV21-1 with TRBJ2-7. TRBV21-1 is annotated as a pseudogene. CDR3 size: 18 residues. CDR3 protein: CASSKGGSTGRRTYEQYF. The CDR3 DNA reads as TGTGCCAGCAGCAAAGGAGGCAGCACAGGAAGGAGGACCTACGAGCAGTACTTC.

The rearrangement links TRBV27 to TRBJ2-2; 11 bases align to TRBD2. Germline assignment: CDR1 MNHEY and CDR2 SMNVEV (reference sequence). This CDR3 has 18 residues. J gave up 6 bases and V 3 bases, and 12 bases lay outside the gene matches. The CDR3 loop is CASSFLPPGLAAAGELFF. In nucleotides, the CDR3 is TGTGCCAGCAGTTTCCTCCCCCCGGGACTAGCGGCAGCCGGGGAGCTGTTTTTT.

The chain uses TRBV6-5 and TRBJ1-1; the D gene is possibly TRBD1 (5 bases). The CDR3 has 15 residues. V lost 0 bases, J lost 4 bases, and 12 bases lay in between. Germline values: CDR1 MNHEY, CDR2 SVGAGI. CDR3 nucleotide sequence: TGTGCCAGCAGTTACTCGATTGGGGGGGGCACTGAAGCTTTCTTT. Amino acids: CASSYSIGGGTEAFF.

For the CDR3, the DNA is TGTGCCAGCAGCTTAGCGTTTCAGGGGAGGGCCCGGTGGGGGCAGTACTTC. This translates into CASSLAFQGRARWGQYF. The chain joins TRBV7-8 to TRBJ2-7, with a weak D call TRBD2 (7 bases). Germline values: CDR1 SGHVS, CDR2 FQNEAQ. This CDR3 spans 17 amino acids. Trimming cost V 0 bases and J 9 bases, with 24 bases left between them.

The chain links TRBV5-1 to TRBJ1-1; possible D gene TRBD1, 5 bases. The V and J ends lost 4 bases and 1 base respectively, with 14 bases between them. Germline assignment: CDR1 SGHRS and CDR2 YFSETQ. The CDR3 extends over 15 amino acids. CDR3 in DNA: TGCGCCAGCAGCCGGCGGGGACGGACGAACACTGAAGCTTTCTTT. It encodes CASSRRGRTNTEAFF.

The J gene is TRBJ1-1, the V gene TRBV2; D is unresolved. The CDR3 covers 14 residues. Germline CDR1 reads SNHLY; CDR2 reads FYNNEI. With 8 bases removed from V and 0 bases from J, the gap between germline ends came to 13 bases. For the CDR3, the DNA is TGTGCCAGCGGGCTGATGACTATGAACACTGAAGCTTTCTTT. Its protein product is CASGLMTMNTEAFF.

The CDR3 loop reads CASSVTTGNGYTF. The CDR3 DNA sequence: TGTGCCAGCAGCGTAACGACAGGGAACGGCTACACCTTC. The chain recombines TRBV9 with TRBJ1-2, with 7 bases identical to TRBD1. Germline CDR1 reads SGDLS; CDR2 reads YYNGEE. The CDR3 covers 13 residues. V lost 1 base, J lost 8 bases, and 5 bases stayed unmatched.

The gene calls are TRBV12-3 or TRBV12-4 and TRBJ1-4; the D is unclear. V was pared by 2 bases and J by 9 bases, with 10 bases between. The CDR3 spans 13 residues. The DNA for the CDR3 is TGTGCCAGCAGTTTAAGTTTAGGGCAAAAACTGTTTTTT. It specifies CASSLSLGQKLFF.

V gene TRBV11-3 combines with J gene TRBJ1-2, with D maybe TRBD1 (5 bases). V lost 5 bases and J lost 3, with 16 bases in between. The germline V gene encodes CDR1 SGHNT and CDR2 YENEEA. CDR3 length: 15 residues. The CDR3, as DNA: TGTGCCAGCAGCATGGGACCCCCGGGAGACTATGGCTACACCTTC. Protein sequence: CASSMGPPGDYGYTF.

The chain is built from TRBV20-1 and TRBJ2-5, with TRBD1 as a possible D gene (6 bases). Germline CDR1 and CDR2: DFQATT and SNEGSKA (reference sequence). CDR3 length equals 15 residues. Trimming took 3 bases from V and 2 from J, leaving 16 bases between them. The CDR3 reads CSASRARGFQETQYF. CDR3 nucleotides: TGCAGTGCTAGTCGGGCCAGGGGATTTCAAGAGACCCAGTACTTC.

This clone was observed once. The sample contains more than one DNA sequence encoding this CDR3. The chain links TRBV28 to TRBJ2-4; 8 nucleotides line up with TRBD1. J gave up 1 base and V 3 bases, and 5 bases lay outside the gene matches. The CDR3 is 16 residues long. In germline, CDR1 is MDHEN, CDR2 SYDVKM. The CDR3 bases are TGTGCCAGCAGTTTGACAGGGGTTGAGGCCAAAAACATTCAGTACTTC. This sequence encodes CASSLTGVEAKNIQYF.

The chain uses TRBV6-5 and TRBJ2-1, with 8 nucleotides matching TRBD1. CDR1 MNHEY and CDR2 SVGAGI come from the germline V gene. Losses at the gene ends were 7 bases for V and 8 bases for J; bases not matched to a gene: 10. CDR3 size: 14 residues. The CDR3 protein is CASNDRGRYDEQFF. The CDR3 DNA sequence: TGTGCCAGCAACGACAGGGGTCGATACGATGAGCAGTTCTTC.

CDR3: CAWSLDWNEQYF. The CDR3 DNA reads TGTGCCTGGAGTCTGGACTGGAACGAGCAGTACTTC. The chain uses TRBV30 and TRBJ2-7; tentatively, D is TRBD2 (5 bases). The germline CDR1 and CDR2 sequences are GTSNPN and SVGIG (reference sequence). The CDR3 has 12 residues. V lost 2 bases to trimming and J lost 5 bases, with 10 bases between them.

The rearrangement uses TRBV12-3 or TRBV12-4 and TRBJ1-5; D uncertain. The CDR3 runs to 13 residues. Trimming stripped 3 bases from V and 4 bases from J, with 7 bases between. CDR3 coding DNA: TGTGCCAGCAGTTTGGCTTGGAATCAGCCCCAGCATTTT. Translated: CASSLAWNQPQHF.

This chain uses TRBV27 with TRBJ1-4; D perhaps matches TRBD1 (6 bases). Germline CDR1 and CDR2: MNHEY and SMNVEV (reference sequence). There are 13 residues in the CDR3. V lost 4 bases and J 11 bases, leaving 14 bases between the germline ends. CDR3 bases: TGTGCCAGCAGTTCCCTTGGGGGCCGGAAACTGTTTTTT. Translation gives CASSSLGGRKLFF. Full variable domain (outside the CDR3, taken from reference TRBV27 and TRBJ1-4): EAQVTQNPRYLITVTGKKLTVTCSQNMNHEYMSWYRQDPGLGLRQIYYSMNVEVTDKGDVPEGYKVSRKEKRNFPLILESPSPNQTSLYFCASSSLGGRKLFFGSGTQLSVL.

This clone was detected many times. The chain employs TRBV10-3 and TRBJ2-1; D perhaps matches TRBD2 (6 bases). Germline V gives CDR1 ENHRY, CDR2 SYGVKD. V lost 2 bases, J lost 4 bases, and 12 bases lay in between. The CDR3 spans 15 residues. The CDR3 nucleotides read TGTGCCATCAGTGAGGTAGCGGAGCTTTACAATGAGCAGTTCTTC. As protein: CAISEVAELYNEQFF.

This chain uses TRBV4-1 with TRBJ1-5, with D perhaps TRBD1 (6 bases). V shed 3 bases and J shed 2 bases, with 11 bases lying between them. The CDR3 contains 15 residues. CDR1 is MGHRA, CDR2 YSYEKL, per germline. In DNA form, the CDR3 reads TGCGCCAGCAGCCATGTGAGGGGGGGCAATCAGCCCCAGCATTTT. It translates to CASSHVRGGNQPQHF.

This chain connects TRBV6-5 to TRBJ2-7, with D hard to call. V lost 5 bases to trimming and J lost 2 bases, with 13 bases between them. Germline loops: CDR1 MNHEY, CDR2 SVGAGI. The CDR3 totals 14 residues. The CDR3 DNA follows: TGTGCCAGCAGTCCCACAGTACTTACCTACGAGCAGTACTTC. It encodes CASSPTVLTYEQYF.

The chain couples TRBV12-1 to TRBJ1-1. TRBV12-1 is a listed pseudogene. This CDR3 has 16 amino acids. The CDR3 coding sequence is TGTGCCAGCAGATTTGTCCCCCGAGTAGAGTACACTGAAGCTTTCTTT. Protein product: CASRFVPRVEYTEAFF.

This clone was counted once. The chain couples TRBV5-4 to TRBJ1-5; D remains ambiguous. The CDR3 loop spans 13 amino acids. V shed 4 bases and J shed 3 bases, with 8 bases lying between them. The V gene's germline CDR1 is SGHNT and CDR2 YYREEE (reference sequence). Here the CDR3 DNA reads TGTGCCAGCAGCCACTTGCCCAATCAGCCCCAGCATTTT. Protein sequence: CASSHLPNQPQHF.

The V call is TRBV27, the J call TRBJ1-1; D gene ambiguous. The CDR3 contains 13 residues. V was shortened by 3 bases and J by 3 bases, with 8 bases between the two germline ends. From germline, CDR1 is MNHEY and CDR2 SMNVEV (reference sequence). CDR3 residues: CASSFLGDTEAFF. In DNA, the CDR3 is TGTGCCAGCAGTTTCCTTGGGGACACTGAAGCTTTCTTT.